This T cell receptor (beta chain) was identified in a study of T-cell memory formation after mild COVID-19. Regarding the study as a whole: Contracting clones, day 15 to 85, had balanced CD4/CD8, and later expanders favored CD4+.

Each CDR3 protein gets one entry after TCRdb re-called the 5' RACE reads with MiXCR. The data show 110,000 to 150,000 distinct CDR3 sequences, 13% to 15% seen once. The trim removed 4 bases at V and 0 bases at J, leaving 5 bases unmatched. CDR3 length equals 15 residues. Germline loops: CDR1 ENHRY, CDR2 SYGVKD. Concerning this clonotype itself: Its antigen remains unidentified.

Input material: PBMCs or a T cell subset sorted from them (not recorded which). The chain recombines TRBV10-3 with TRBJ1-1; 7 bases are a match to TRBD1. The clonotype was recovered from an adult woman who had mild COVID-19 (a few samples of this study predate the infection). Cell type and time point are not known. The CDR3 protein is CAISGGTAMNTEAFF. The CDR3 DNA sequence: TGTGCCATCAGTGGGGGGACAGCCATGAACACTGAAGCTTTCTTT.